The 12 T cell receptor beta chains below all came from one sample that was sequenced in a study of cytomegalovirus exposure and HLA in healthy donors. Vbeta (60) and Jbeta (13) primers were used in the PCR. Only in-frame clones appear in the TCRdb table, and some are missing; sequencing was by immunoSEQ multiplex PCR. The repertoire consists of about 120,000 clones, with 65% to 90% occurring once and the leading ten covering 3% to 5%. What was sequenced was PBMCs. These receptor sequences come from a woman in her twenties or thirties in good health and CMV-seronegative.

The rearrangement links TRBV5-1 to TRBJ2-5, with 13 bases aligning to TRBD2. The CDR3 extends over 18 amino acids. V trimming: 1 base; J trimming: 3 bases; junction bases outside the gene matches: 9. Germline V gene data show CDR1 as SGHRS and CDR2 as YFSETQ. This CDR3 reads CASSLIGLAGALEETQYF. CDR3 DNA: TGCGCCAGCAGCTTGATTGGACTAGCGGGAGCCCTCGAAGAGACCCAGTACTTC.

The table lists this clone with a few counts. The chain employs TRBV11-2 and TRBJ1-3, with 7 bases that match TRBD1. Germline V lookup: CDR1 SGHAT, CDR2 FQNNGV. V was pared by 3 bases and J by 4 bases, with 3 bases of the junction left unmatched. CDR3 size: 14 residues. In DNA form, the CDR3 reads TGTGCCAGCAGCTTGGGGACAGCCGGAAACACCATATATTTT. Amino acid sequence: CASSLGTAGNTIYF.

CDR3 residues: CAISRGTGGEQYF. In DNA, the CDR3 is TGTGCCATCTCGAGAGGGACAGGGGGCGAGCAGTACTTC. The gene calls are TRBV27 and TRBJ2-7; 11 bases are shared with TRBD1. Germline V gene data show CDR1 as MNHEY and CDR2 as SMNVEV (reference sequence). V lost 10 bases to trimming and J lost 6 bases; unmatched junction nucleotides: 8. This CDR3 is 13 amino acids long.

This clone came up once. The gene calls are TRBV7-9 and TRBJ2-5; 8 positions agree with TRBD2. Trimming removed 5 bases from V and 5 bases from J; junction bases left unmatched: 13. Germline assignment: CDR1 SEHNR and CDR2 FQNEAQ (reference sequence). The CDR3 loop spans 16 amino acids. Here the CDR3 reads CASSPLAGGRGETQYF. Here the CDR3 DNA reads TGTGCCAGCAGCCCTCTAGCGGGCGGAAGAGGGGAGACCCAGTACTTC.

V usage is TRBV20-1 and J usage is TRBJ1-1, with D hard to call. The germline V and J ends were trimmed by 3 bases and 5 bases, with 7 bases remaining between them. The germline V gene has CDR1 DFQATT and CDR2 SNEGSKA (reference sequence). This CDR3 comprises 11 residues. In nucleotides, the CDR3 is TGCAGTGCTAGGACGGGTACTGAAGCTTTCTTT. Translating it yields CSARTGTEAFF.

The rearrangement uses TRBV4-3 and TRBJ1-2, with TRBD1 as a possible D gene (5 bases). With 2 bases removed from V and 7 bases from J, the gap between germline ends came to 8 bases. Germline V gene sequence: CDR1 LGHNA, CDR2 YSLEER. The CDR3 runs to 12 residues. The CDR3 region is CASSQTRGGYTF. The CDR3 bases are TGCGCCAGCAGCCAAACAAGGGGTGGCTACACCTTC.

The chain has TRBV4-3 and TRBJ2-1; 11 bases agree with TRBD2. Losses at the gene ends were 1 base for V and 5 bases for J; bases not matched to a gene: 1. The CDR3 contains 15 residues. Germline values: CDR1 LGHNA, CDR2 YSLEER. In DNA form, the CDR3 reads TGCGCCAGCAGCCAAGGACTAGCGGGGAACAATGAGCAGTTCTTC. Encoded protein: CASSQGLAGNNEQFF.

The chain couples TRBV4-3 to TRBJ1-4; TRBD1 matches 7 bases. The CDR3 spans 18 residues. The trim removed 0 bases at V and 4 bases at J, leaving 11 bases unmatched. CDR1 and CDR2 (germline): LGHNA, YSLEER. The CDR3 region has the DNA TGCGCCAGCAGCCAAGATAGTGGACAGGCCGGGGTTAATGAAAAACTGTTTTTT. Translated: CASSQDSGQAGVNEKLFF.

Points on this clone: Germline is not matched at one junction end, which may reflect a read error. V usage is TRBV5-4 and J usage is TRBJ1-1; 10 bases fit TRBD1. The CDR3 is 13 amino acids. Germline assignment: CDR1 SGHNT and CDR2 YYREEE (reference sequence). The CDR3 is CAGSLGQGTEAFF. In DNA form, the CDR3 reads TGTGCCGGCAGCTTGGGACAGGGGACTGAAGCTTTCTTT.

The V gene is TRBV9, the J gene TRBJ2-7, with TRBD2 matching 7 bases. V lost 0 bases, J lost 4 bases, and 7 bases stayed unmatched. This CDR3 spans 15 amino acids. The germline V gene has CDR1 SGDLS and CDR2 YYNGEE. The CDR3 DNA follows: TGTGCCAGCAGCGTAGAGGGTAGCGGGTTATACGAGCAGTACTTC. This codes for CASSVEGSGLYEQYF.

J is TRBJ2-5 and V is TRBV13, with 7 bases that match TRBD1. The J call may be mistaken, given a closer DNA end match to TRBJ2-7. This CDR3 contains 14 residues. Per germline, CDR1 PRHDT and CDR2 FYEKMQ (reference sequence). CDR3 residues: CASSFTTGPHEQYF. CDR3 DNA sequence: TGTGCCAGCAGCTTCACGACAGGGCCTCACGAGCAGTACTTC.

This chain links TRBV28 with TRBJ1-5; D is undetermined. CDR3 size: 11 residues. The ends were cut back, 2 bases at V and 9 bases at J, with 5 bases in the middle. Germline values: CDR1 MDHEN, CDR2 SYDVKM. CDR3 residues: CASSLGLPQHF. CDR3 nucleotide sequence: TGTGCCAGCAGTTTAGGGCTGCCCCAGCATTTT.